The clone carrying this T cell receptor beta chain was seen ten or more times. Its specificity is not known. The record originates from a study of T-cell memory formation after mild COVID-19. The study's findings and limits: Pre-infection memory contained some responding clones, which suggested that cross-reactive memory had joined.

Trimming took off 0 bases at V and 2 bases at J, with 5 bases between the two ends. The CDR3 consists of 12 residues. Germline V gene lookup returns CDR1 GTSNPN and CDR2 SVGIG (reference sequence). UMIs and sample barcodes were carried by the TCR alpha and TCR beta cDNA libraries that 5'RACE produced using constant-segment primers. TCRdb called the 5' RACE reads again in MiXCR, with one record for every CDR3 protein. The sample has around 33,000 distinct CDR3 sequences, 21% seen once; the top ten hold 1.5%. The clonotype was recovered from an adult who had mild COVID-19 (a few samples of this study predate the infection). Cell type and time point are not known. The sample was PBMCs or a T cell subset sorted from them (not recorded which). The chain carries TRBV30 and TRBJ2-7; D is uncertain. CDR3 bases: TGTGCCTGGAGTGTAGGGACCTACGAGCAGTACTTC. It codes for CAWSVGTYEQYF.